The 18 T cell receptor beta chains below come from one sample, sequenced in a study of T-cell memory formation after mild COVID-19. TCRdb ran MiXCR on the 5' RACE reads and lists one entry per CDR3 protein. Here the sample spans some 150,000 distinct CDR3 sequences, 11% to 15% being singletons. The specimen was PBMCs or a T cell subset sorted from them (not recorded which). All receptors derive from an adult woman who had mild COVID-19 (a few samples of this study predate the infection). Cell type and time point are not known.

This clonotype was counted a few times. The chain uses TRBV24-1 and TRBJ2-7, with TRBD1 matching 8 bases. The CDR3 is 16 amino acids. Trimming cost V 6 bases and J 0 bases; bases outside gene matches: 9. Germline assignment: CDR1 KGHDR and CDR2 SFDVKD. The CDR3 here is CATSQTRQGNSYEQYF. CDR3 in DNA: TGTGCCACCAGTCAGACCCGACAGGGGAACTCCTACGAGCAGTACTTC.

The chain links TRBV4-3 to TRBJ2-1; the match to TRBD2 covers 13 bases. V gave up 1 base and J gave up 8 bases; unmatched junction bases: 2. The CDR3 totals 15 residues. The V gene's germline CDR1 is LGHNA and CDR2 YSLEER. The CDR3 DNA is TGCGCCAGCAGCCAAGGGACTAGCGGGAGATATGAGCAGTTCTTC. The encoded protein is CASSQGTSGRYEQFF.

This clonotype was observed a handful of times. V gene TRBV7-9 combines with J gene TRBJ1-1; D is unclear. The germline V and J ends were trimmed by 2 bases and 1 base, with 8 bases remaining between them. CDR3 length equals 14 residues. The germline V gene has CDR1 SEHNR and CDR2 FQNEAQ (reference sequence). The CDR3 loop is CASSLSIANTEAFF. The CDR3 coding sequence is TGTGCCAGCAGCTTATCGATAGCGAACACTGAAGCTTTCTTT.

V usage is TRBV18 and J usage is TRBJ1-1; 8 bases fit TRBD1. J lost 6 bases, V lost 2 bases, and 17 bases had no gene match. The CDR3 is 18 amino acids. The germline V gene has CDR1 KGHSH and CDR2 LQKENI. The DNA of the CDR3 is TGTGCCAGCTCACCAAGCGACAGGGGACTGTTGTTGGTAGCTGAAGCTTTCTTT. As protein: CASSPSDRGLLLVAEAFF.

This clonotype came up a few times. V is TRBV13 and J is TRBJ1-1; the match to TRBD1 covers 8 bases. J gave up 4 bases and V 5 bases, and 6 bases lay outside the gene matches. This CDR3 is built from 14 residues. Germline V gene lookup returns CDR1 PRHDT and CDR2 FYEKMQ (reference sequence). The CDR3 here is CASSPGQEGTEAFF. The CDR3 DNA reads TGTGCCAGCAGCCCGGGACAGGAGGGCACTGAAGCTTTCTTT. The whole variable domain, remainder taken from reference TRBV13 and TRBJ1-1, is AAGVIQSPRHLIKEKRETATLKCYPIPRHDTVYWYQQGPGQDPQFLISFYEKMQSDKGSIPDRFSAQQFSDYHSELNMSSLELGDSALYFCASSPGQEGTEAFFGQGTRLTVV.

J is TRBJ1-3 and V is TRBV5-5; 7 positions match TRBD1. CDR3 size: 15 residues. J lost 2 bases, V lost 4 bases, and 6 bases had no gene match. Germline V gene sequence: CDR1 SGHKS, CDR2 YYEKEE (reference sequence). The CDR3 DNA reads TGTGCCAGCAGCCAAGACAGGGACACTGGAAACACCATATATTTT. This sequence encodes CASSQDRDTGNTIYF.

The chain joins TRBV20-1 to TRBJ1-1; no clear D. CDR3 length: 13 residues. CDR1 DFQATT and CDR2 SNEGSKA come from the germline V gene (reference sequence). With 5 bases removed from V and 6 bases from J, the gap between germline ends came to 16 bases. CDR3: CSALGPRPAEAFF. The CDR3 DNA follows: TGCAGTGCTCTCGGCCCCCGCCCCGCTGAAGCTTTCTTT.

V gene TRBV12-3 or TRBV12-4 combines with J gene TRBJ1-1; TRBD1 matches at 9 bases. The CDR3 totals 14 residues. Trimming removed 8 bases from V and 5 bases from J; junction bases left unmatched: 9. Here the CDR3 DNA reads TGTGCCAGCGGTATAGGGACAGGGATGACTGAAGCTTTCTTT. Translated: CASGIGTGMTEAFF.

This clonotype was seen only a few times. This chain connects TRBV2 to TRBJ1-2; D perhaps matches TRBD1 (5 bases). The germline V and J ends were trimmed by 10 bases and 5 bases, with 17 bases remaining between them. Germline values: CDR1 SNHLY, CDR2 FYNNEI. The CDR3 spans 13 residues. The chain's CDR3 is CAILRGVGYGYTF. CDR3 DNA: TGTGCCATTCTAAGGGGAGTGGGATATGGCTACACCTTC.

The CDR3 DNA reads TGCAGTGCCCCGACAGGGTGGAACACTGAAGCTTTCTTT. This codes for CSAPTGWNTEAFF. The V gene is TRBV20-1, the J gene TRBJ1-1; TRBD1 matches 7 bases. Germline V lookup: CDR1 DFQATT, CDR2 SNEGSKA (reference sequence). This CDR3 region has 13 residues. With V trimmed by 6 bases and J by 1 base, 5 bases remained unmatched.

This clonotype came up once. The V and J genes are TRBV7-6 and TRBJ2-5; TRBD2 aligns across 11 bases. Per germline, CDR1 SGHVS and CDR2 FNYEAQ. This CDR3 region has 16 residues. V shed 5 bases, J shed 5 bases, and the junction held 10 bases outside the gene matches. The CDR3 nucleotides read TGTGCCAGCAGCCTACGTAGCGGGGGGGTCGAGGAGACCCAGTACTTC. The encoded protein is CASSLRSGGVEETQYF. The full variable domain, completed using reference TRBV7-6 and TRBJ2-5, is GAGVSQSPRYKVTKRGQDVALRCDPISGHVSLYWYRQALGQGPEFLTYFNYEAQQDKSGLPNDRFSAERPEGSISTLTIQRTEQRDSAMYRCASSLRSGGVEETQYFGPGTRLLVL.

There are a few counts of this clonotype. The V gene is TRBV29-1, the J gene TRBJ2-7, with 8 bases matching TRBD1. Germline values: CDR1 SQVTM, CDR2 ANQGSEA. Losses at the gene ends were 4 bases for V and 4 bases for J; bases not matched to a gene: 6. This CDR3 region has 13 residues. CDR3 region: CSVGPQGAYEQYF. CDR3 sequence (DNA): TGCAGCGTTGGCCCTCAGGGGGCATACGAGCAGTACTTC.

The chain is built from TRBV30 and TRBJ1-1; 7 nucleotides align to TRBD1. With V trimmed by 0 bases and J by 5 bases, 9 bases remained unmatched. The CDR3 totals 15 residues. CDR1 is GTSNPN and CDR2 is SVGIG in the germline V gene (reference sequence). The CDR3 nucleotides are TGTGCCTGGAGTGTACTGGCAGGGGGAGTTACTGAAGCTTTCTTT. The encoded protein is CAWSVLAGGVTEAFF.

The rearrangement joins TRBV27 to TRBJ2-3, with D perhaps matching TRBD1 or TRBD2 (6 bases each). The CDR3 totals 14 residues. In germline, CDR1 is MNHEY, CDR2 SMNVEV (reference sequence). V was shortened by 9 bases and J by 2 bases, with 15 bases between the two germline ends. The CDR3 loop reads CASTGGLLTDTQYF. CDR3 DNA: TGTGCCAGTACTGGGGGGCTACTCACAGATACGCAGTATTTT.

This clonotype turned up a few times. CDR3 sequence reads: CASTPVIWNEQFF. CDR3 nucleotides: TGTGCCAGCACCCCGGTGATCTGGAATGAGCAGTTCTTC. The genes are TRBV12-3 or TRBV12-4 and TRBJ2-1, with D hard to call. The CDR3 covers 13 residues. Deletions cut 7 bases from V and 7 bases from J, with 14 bases between.

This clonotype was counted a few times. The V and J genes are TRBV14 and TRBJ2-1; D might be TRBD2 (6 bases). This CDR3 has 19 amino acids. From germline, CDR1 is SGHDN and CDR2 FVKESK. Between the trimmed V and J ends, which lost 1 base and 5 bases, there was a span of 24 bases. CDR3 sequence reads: CASSQASRDSGPLNNEQFF. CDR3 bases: TGTGCCAGCAGCCAAGCTTCACGGGACTCTGGACCCTTAAACAATGAGCAGTTCTTC.

The chain's CDR3 is CASSLDVTGAETQYF. CDR3 coding DNA: TGTGCCAGCAGCTTGGATGTGACAGGGGCAGAGACCCAGTACTTC. The J gene is TRBJ2-5, the V gene TRBV5-6, with 8 bases matching TRBD1. CDR1 SGHDT and CDR2 YYEEEE come from the germline V gene. This CDR3 region has 15 residues. V was clipped by 0 bases and J by 4 bases; unmatched bases: 5.

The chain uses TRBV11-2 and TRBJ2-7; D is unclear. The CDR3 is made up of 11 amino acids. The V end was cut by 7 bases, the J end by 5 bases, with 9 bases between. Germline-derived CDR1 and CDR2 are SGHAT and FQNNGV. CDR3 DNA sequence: TGTGCCAGCACCTTTGGACACGAGCAGTACTTC. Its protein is CASTFGHEQYF.